The clone carrying this T cell receptor (beta chain) has only one observation. This record belongs to a study of blood T cell repertoires in COVID-19. Clones were read by immunoSEQ multiplex PCR, and TCRdb kept only the in-frame ones, dropping some. The sample has about 430,000 clones; around 90% are singletons. V dropped 4 bases and J dropped 7; count of bases not matched to a gene: 2. The length of the CDR3 is 15 residues. The germline CDR1 and CDR2 sequences are WSHSY and SAAADI. The sequenced sample consisted of peripheral blood. V usage is TRBV10-2 and J usage is TRBJ2-1, with 15 nucleotides matching TRBD2. This clonotype originated in a man younger than 35 with COVID-19, enrolled during active disease. The CDR3 reads CASSGGTSGRNEQFF. CDR3 sequence (DNA): TGCGCCAGCAGTGGTGGGACTAGCGGGAGGAATGAGCAGTTCTTC.